This T cell receptor beta chain was recovered during a study of shared clonotypes between healthy human individuals. V lost 5 bases and J 2 bases, leaving 12 bases between the germline ends. The CDR3 extends over 14 amino acids. Germline-derived CDR1 and CDR2 are LNHDA and SQIVND (reference sequence). Every immunoSEQ plate was one replicate of a subset's evenly spread DNA. Around 30,000 T cell genomes (about 0.3 ug DNA) went into each PBMC replicate. In the authors' methods: Filtering of immunoSEQ junctional sequences could not match full-length read filtering. Method: immunoSEQ multiplex PCR; TCRdb's copy keeps in-frame clones and lacks some. The V and J calls and clone size are taken from that table; D and trimming were inferred from the DNA. Of more than 450,000 clones listed, 75% to 85% are singletons. Genomic DNA for unsorted samples, which was extracted with the QIAamp DNA Blood Mini kit, came from about 90 million PBMCs.

V and J are TRBV19 and TRBJ1-1, with TRBD1 as a possible D gene (6 bases). This receptor was taken from a woman aged 40 to 50 in good health. Some clones in this sample may be carry-over from other donors' samples. The sequencing sample was made of PBMCs. CDR3 amino acids: CASSPWTANTEAFF. CDR3 nucleotide sequence: TGTGCCAGTAGTCCCTGGACAGCAAACACTGAAGCTTTCTTT.